One sample yielded the 25 T cell receptor beta chains listed below, sequenced in a study of blood T cells in healthy people across ages. PCR was performed a second time for roughly 7 to 11 cycles using a sample-barcoded 5' primer and a J-beta primer mix. Each CDR3 protein gets one entry after TCRdb re-called the 5' RACE reads with MiXCR. Of 600,000 to 900,000 distinct CDR3 sequences in the sample, roughly 26% were seen once. These data also formed part of another study, on T cells of mothers and their children.

Sample: blood. These receptor sequences come from a boy aged 5-17 years in good health.

This clonotype came up a few times. This rearrangement joins TRBV28 to TRBJ2-7; 7 bases align to TRBD2. The ends lost 3 bases at V and 0 bases at J; junction bases unmatched: 5. This CDR3 contains 15 residues. Germline CDR1 is MDHEN and CDR2 is SYDVKM. CDR3 amino acids: CASSLAGTNSYEQYF. CDR3 nucleotide sequence: TGTGCCAGCAGTTTGGCAGGGACTAACTCCTACGAGCAGTACTTC.

The table lists this clonotype with a few counts. Here the CDR3 reads CSARAPGRYEYNEQFF. The CDR3, as DNA: TGCAGTGCTAGAGCACCTGGGAGGTACGAATACAATGAGCAGTTCTTC. V is TRBV20-1 and J is TRBJ2-1; maybe TRBD2 (6 bases). The germline V gene encodes CDR1 DFQATT and CDR2 SNEGSKA (reference sequence). CDR3 length: 16 amino acids. V was shortened by 1 base and J by 4 bases, with 17 bases between the two germline ends.

This CDR3 is CAISETPFGGSEDTQYF. CDR3 bases: TGTGCCATCAGTGAGACCCCCTTTGGCGGTAGCGAGGATACGCAGTATTTT. V is TRBV10-3 and J is TRBJ2-3; TRBD2 might be the D (5 bases). This CDR3 has 17 residues. Germline CDR1 reads ENHRY; CDR2 reads SYGVKD. V lost 2 bases, J lost 6 bases, and 21 bases lay in between.

This clonotype was found a few times. The chain joins TRBV5-4 to TRBJ1-4; 10 bases are shared with TRBD1. J gave up 3 bases and V 4 bases, and 9 bases lay outside the gene matches. CDR1 SGHNT and CDR2 YYREEE come from the germline V gene (reference sequence). The CDR3 loop spans 17 amino acids. CDR3: CASSLKTGGIANEKLFF. DNA for the CDR3: TGTGCCAGCAGCCTGAAGACAGGGGGCATAGCTAATGAAAAACTGTTTTTT.

This clonotype was counted between two and nine times. V is TRBV9 and J is TRBJ2-5, with 7 bases aligning to TRBD2. V lost 0 bases, J lost 0 bases, and 5 bases stayed unmatched. CDR3 length: 16 amino acids. CDR1 is SGDLS, CDR2 YYNGEE, per germline. CDR3 sequence: CASSVAASGYQETQYF. In DNA form, the CDR3 reads TGTGCCAGCAGCGTAGCGGCTAGCGGCTACCAAGAGACCCAGTACTTC. The entire variable domain, with the rest obtained from reference TRBV9 and TRBJ2-5, is as follows: DSGVTQTPKHLITATGQRVTLRCSPRSGDLSVYWYQQSLDQGLQFLIQYYNGEERAKGNILERFSAQQFPDLHSELNLSSLELGDSALYFCASSVAASGYQETQYFGPGTRLLVL.

This clonotype was counted only a few times. The chain uses TRBV2 and TRBJ2-7, with 9 positions matching TRBD2. The CDR3 has 14 amino acids. Germline V gene sequence: CDR1 SNHLY, CDR2 FYNNEI. Unmatched junction bases numbered 5, after V lost 4 bases and J lost 4 bases. CDR3 DNA sequence: TGTGCCAGCAGTGGAGCGGGGGGTCGGTACGAGCAGTACTTC. Protein: CASSGAGGRYEQYF.

This clonotype has only a few counts. The V call is TRBV5-4, the J call TRBJ1-2, with D hard to call. CDR3 length: 14 amino acids. Germline V gene data show CDR1 as SGHNT and CDR2 as YYREEE (reference sequence). V was pared by 1 base and J by 0 bases, with 7 bases between. Written as DNA, the CDR3 is TGTGCCAGCAGCTTGCACGGAGCTAACTATGGCTACACCTTC. Translating it yields CASSLHGANYGYTF.

In its sample, this clonotype was seen a few times. The J gene is TRBJ1-4, the V gene TRBV7-9; D gene uncertain. V was trimmed by 6 bases and J by 8 bases, leaving 10 bases between them. This CDR3 spans 12 amino acids. Germline V gives CDR1 SEHNR, CDR2 FQNEAQ (reference sequence). CDR3: CASRALGEKLFF. The DNA of the CDR3 is TGTGCCAGCAGGGCCCTAGGAGAAAAACTGTTTTTT.

This clonotype was observed a handful of times. The genes are TRBV14 and TRBJ1-1; weak D call: TRBD1 (5 bases). Trimming stripped 0 bases from V and 10 bases from J, with 12 bases between. This CDR3 comprises 13 residues. The germline CDR1 and CDR2 sequences are SGHDN and FVKESK. The DNA of the CDR3 is TGTGCCAGCAGCCAAGAGGGGGAATGGGGAGCTTTCTTT. Translated, it gives CASSQEGEWGAFF. Filled out from reference TRBV14 and TRBJ1-1, the complete variable domain reads EAGVTQFPSHSVIEKGQTVTLRCDPISGHDNLYWYRRVMGKEIKFLLHFVKESKQDESGMPNNRFLAERTGGTYSTLKVQPAELEDSGVYFCASSQEGEWGAFFGQGTRLTVV.

The gene calls are TRBV30 and TRBJ2-4; TRBD2 is a possible D gene (5 bases). V lost 7 bases to trimming and J lost 9 bases, with 19 bases between them. The CDR3 runs to 13 residues. Germline V gene lookup returns CDR1 GTSNPN and CDR2 SVGIG (reference sequence). In DNA form, the CDR3 reads TGTGCCTCCTCCCCCGCCGGTCGGGGCATTCAGTACTTC. It encodes CASSPAGRGIQYF.

This chain joins TRBV6-1 and TRBJ1-1; tentatively, D is TRBD1 (5 bases). The germline V gene encodes CDR1 MNHNS and CDR2 SASEGT. V shed 5 bases and J shed 5 bases, with 24 bases lying between them. CDR3 length equals 17 residues. The DNA for the CDR3 is TGTGCCAGCAGTCCACCTATCCCGGGGAGGGGTGGGACTGAAGCTTTCTTT. Residues: CASSPPIPGRGGTEAFF.

This clonotype was found a few times. The chain couples TRBV10-3 to TRBJ2-5; 10 bases line up with TRBD2. Trimming removed 7 bases from V and 3 bases from J; junction bases left unmatched: 8. Looked up from germline, CDR1 is ENHRY and CDR2 is SYGVKD. The CDR3 length is 15 residues. CDR3 DNA: TGTGCCATCAAGGCCGGGACTAGCGTAAAAGAGACCCAGTACTTC. It codes for CAIKAGTSVKETQYF.

The rearrangement uses TRBV20-1 and TRBJ2-7; D is perhaps TRBD1 or TRBD2 (7 bases each). Germline values: CDR1 DFQATT, CDR2 SNEGSKA (reference sequence). The CDR3 is made up of 13 amino acids. The CDR3 region is CSTQGGGSYEQYF. The DNA for the CDR3 is TGCAGCACCCAGGGGGGGGGTTCCTACGAGCAGTACTTC.

This clonotype was counted a few times. The gene calls are TRBV6-1 and TRBJ2-5, with 9 bases aligning to TRBD1. Germline V CDR1 and CDR2: MNHNS, SASEGT. The CDR3 runs to 15 residues. The V segment lost 2 bases and the J segment 5 bases; nucleotides outside the gene matches: 6. The chain's CDR3 is CASSEMGQGSETQYF. CDR3 in DNA: TGTGCCAGCAGTGAAATGGGACAGGGTTCGGAGACCCAGTACTTC.

This chain links TRBV7-3 with TRBJ2-3; D is ambiguous. Trimming removed 1 base at V and 1 base at J, with 9 bases between. Germline CDR1 reads SGHTA; CDR2 reads FQGTGA. There are 15 residues in the CDR3. The CDR3 spells CASSLSNSGTDTQYF. CDR3 nucleotides: TGTGCCAGCAGCTTAAGTAACAGTGGCACAGATACGCAGTATTTT.

The chain recombines TRBV19 with TRBJ2-4; D is unclear. V lost 5 bases to trimming and J lost 7 bases, with 9 bases between them. CDR1 and CDR2 from the germline V gene are LNHDA and SQIVND (reference sequence). This CDR3 has 12 residues. In DNA, the CDR3 is TGTGCCAGTAGTTCTGGGATGAACATTCAGTACTTC. Translation: CASSSGMNIQYF.

This clonotype was detected only a few times. J is TRBJ2-1 and V is TRBV11-2; TRBD2 might be the D (6 bases). Germline CDR1 SGHAT, CDR2 FQNNGV. The CDR3 covers 14 residues. Trimming removed 4 bases from V and 3 bases from J, with 10 bases in between. The CDR3 region is CASSSDYLYNEQFF. Here the CDR3 DNA reads TGTGCCAGCAGCTCGGACTACCTCTACAATGAGCAGTTCTTC.

The sample holds a few counts of this clonotype. The chain carries TRBV25-1 and TRBJ1-1, with D unresolved. V shed 6 bases and J shed 3 bases, with 14 bases lying between them. CDR1 MGHDK and CDR2 SYGVNS come from the germline V gene. The CDR3 totals 14 residues. The CDR3 protein is CASSLYGGYTEAFF. The CDR3 region has the DNA TGTGCCAGCAGCCTCTACGGAGGGTACACTGAAGCTTTCTTT.

This clonotype was observed a single time. The J gene is TRBJ2-1, the V gene TRBV20-1, with 8 nucleotides matching TRBD1. The CDR3 length is 14 residues. V dropped 6 bases and J dropped 3; count of bases not matched to a gene: 7. Germline loops: CDR1 DFQATT, CDR2 SNEGSKA (reference sequence). The CDR3 nucleotides read TGCAGTGCACGAGTAGACAGGGGCTACAATGAGCAGTTCTTC. As protein: CSARVDRGYNEQFF.

The chain combines TRBV7-3 with TRBJ2-7; no reliable D call. V lost 3 bases and J 2 bases, leaving 11 bases between the germline ends. CDR3 length: 14 amino acids. Germline V lookup: CDR1 SGHTA, CDR2 FQGTGA. Here the CDR3 DNA reads TGTGCCAGCAGCTTCGGACCAGGCCCCTACGAGCAGTACTTC. The encoded protein is CASSFGPGPYEQYF. The entire variable domain, with the rest obtained from reference TRBV7-3 and TRBJ2-7, is as follows: GAGVSQTPSNKVTEKGKYVELRCDPISGHTALYWYRQSLGQGPEFLIYFQGTGAADDSGLPNDRFFAVRPEGSVSTLKIQRTERGDSAVYLCASSFGPGPYEQYFGPGTRLTVT.

The table lists this clonotype with a few counts. This chain links TRBV7-9 with TRBJ2-5; 7 positions agree with TRBD1. Losses at the gene ends were 5 bases for V and 11 bases for J; bases not matched to a gene: 8. CDR3 length equals 12 residues. The V gene's germline CDR1 is SEHNR and CDR2 FQNEAQ (reference sequence). The CDR3 nucleotides are TGTGCCAGCAGCCTGGACAGGCAGAAGCAGTACTTC. Amino acid sequence: CASSLDRQKQYF.

This clonotype has only a few counts. The chain links TRBV7-9 to TRBJ1-1; D call uncertain. Germline V gene data show CDR1 as SEHNR and CDR2 as FQNEAQ (reference sequence). The V and J ends lost 4 bases and 4 bases respectively, with 7 bases between them. This CDR3 is 12 amino acids long. The CDR3 coding sequence is TGTGCCAGCAGCTCCCTCCCCACTGAAGCTTTCTTT. This encodes CASSSLPTEAFF.

This clonotype was detected only a few times. J is TRBJ2-2 and V is TRBV7-9; TRBD1 aligns across 8 bases. Germline values: CDR1 SEHNR, CDR2 FQNEAQ (reference sequence). The V gene end was trimmed by 5 bases and the J gene end by 0 bases; junction bases not matched to a gene: 11. The CDR3 loop spans 18 amino acids. In DNA, the CDR3 is TGTGCCAGCAGCAGGTGGGCAGGGGGCCCATCGAACACCGGGGAGCTGTTTTTT. Translating it yields CASSRWAGGPSNTGELFF.

The V and J genes are TRBV7-9 and TRBJ1-6, with unresolved D. V was pared by 8 bases and J by 0 bases, with 8 bases between. This CDR3 has 14 residues. The germline gives CDR1 SEHNR, CDR2 FQNEAQ (reference sequence). Here the CDR3 DNA reads TGTGCCAGCGGGATTTTCTCCTATAATTCACCCCTCCACTTT. This sequence encodes CASGIFSYNSPLHF.

The chain joins TRBV15 to TRBJ1-2; D is ambiguous. Trimming took off 0 bases at V and 7 bases at J, with 12 bases between the two ends. CDR3 length: 14 amino acids. The germline V gene has CDR1 LNHNV and CDR2 YYDKDF (reference sequence). DNA for the CDR3: TGTGCCACCAGCAGAGATAAGGGTAGTGGTGGCTACACCTTC. It yields the protein CATSRDKGSGGYTF. Full variable domain (missing parts from reference TRBV15 and TRBJ1-2): DAMVIQNPRYQVTQFGKPVTLSCSQTLNHNVMYWYQQKSSQAPKLLFHYYDKDFNNEADTPDNFQSRRPNTSFCFLDIRSPGLGDTAMYLCATSRDKGSGGYTFGSGTRLTVV.